These 4 T cell receptor beta chains share one sample of origin, sequenced in a study of blood T cell repertoires in COVID-19. Clones were sequenced by immunoSEQ multiplex PCR, and TCRdb holds only the in-frame ones, with some missing. The sample carries under 450,000 clones, roughly 90% recorded once. The sequencing input was PBMCs or T cells enriched from blood (not recorded which). All receptors come from a middle-aged woman who had been exposed to COVID-19.

The chain employs TRBV3-1 (or the pseudogene TRBV3-2) and TRBJ1-2; a possible D gene is TRBD1 (6 bases). This CDR3 contains 14 residues. V was shortened by 4 bases and J by 6 bases, with 15 bases between the two germline ends. CDR1 LGHDT and CDR2 YNNKEL come from the germline V gene (reference sequence). In nucleotides, the CDR3 is TGTGCCAGCAGCCGGCCCGGCGGGGGCAATGGCTACACCTTC. Amino acids: CASSRPGGGNGYTF.

The chain joins TRBV27 to TRBJ1-2; D remains unclear. Germline loops: CDR1 MNHEY, CDR2 SMNVEV (reference sequence). The CDR3 runs to 12 residues. The ends were cut back, 2 bases at V and 6 bases at J, with 7 bases in the middle. CDR3 sequence (DNA): TGTGCCAGCAGTTTAGGAGGGAATGGCTACACCTTC. Translating it yields CASSLGGNGYTF.

V gene TRBV30 combines with J gene TRBJ2-2; tentatively, D is TRBD1 (6 bases). Germline values: CDR1 GTSNPN, CDR2 SVGIG (reference sequence). Trimming removed 7 bases from V and 7 bases from J, with 7 bases in between. The CDR3 spans 10 residues. CDR3 amino acids: CASRGGELFF. Written as DNA, the CDR3 is TGTGCCTCCAGGGGCGGGGAGCTGTTTTTT.

The gene calls are TRBV5-5 and TRBJ1-2; TRBD1 matches 7 bases. The CDR3 totals 18 residues. The germline CDR1 and CDR2 sequences are SGHKS and YYEKEE (reference sequence). After removal of 0 bases from V and 0 bases from J, the junction contained 11 bases not matched to a gene. The CDR3 coding sequence is TGTGCCAGCAGCTTGGCCCCGACAGGGACACCTTCTAACTATGGCTACACCTTC. It encodes CASSLAPTGTPSNYGYTF.